This TCR beta chain was profiled in a study of cytomegalovirus exposure and HLA in healthy donors. The study's findings and limits: Testing in vitro showed three CMV-associated chains specific for CMV antigens. Cytomegalovirus association was listed for around 170 TCR beta chains.

The CDR3 consists of 14 residues. The ends were cut back, 6 bases at V and 8 bases at J, with 17 bases in the middle. CDR1 is LNHDA, CDR2 SQIVND, per germline (reference sequence). The repertoire was sequenced with immunoSEQ multiplex PCR; TCRdb's copy has only in-frame clones and lacks some. The data contain about 240,000 clones, around 86% of them singletons. About this clone itself: Its antigen remains unknown.

Material for sequencing was PBMCs. The receptor was isolated from a woman aged 25-40 years in good health and CMV-seropositive. The chain has TRBV19 and TRBJ2-1; tentatively, D is TRBD2 (5 bases). CDR3 region: CASRGSAAGDEQFF. The CDR3 region has the DNA TGTGCCAGTAGGGGATCGGCAGCCGGGGATGAGCAGTTCTTC.